Listed below are T cell receptor beta chains from one sample, sequenced in a study of cytomegalovirus exposure and HLA in healthy donors. Assay used: immunoSEQ multiplex PCR; TCRdb lists only in-frame clones, some missing. The table includes 110,000 or so clones, about nine tenths detected once. The source material was PBMCs. Receptors originate from a man between 18 and 35 years old in good health and CMV-seropositive. CDR3s include the opening cysteine and the closing phenylalanine or tryptophan. Each record gives: V gene, CDR3 protein.

TRBV6-4 CASSDFGSNSPLHF
TRBV6-1 CASSEKPAGSYEQYF
TRBV2 CASSEGLQPQHF
TRBV29-1 CSASSSDSPTGGYTF
TRBV7-8 CASRGGGHSYNEQFF
TRBV10-3 CAPGGGYTF
TRBV6-5 CASSYERGAWYNEQFF
TRBV6-6 CASRKIVSRTDTQYF
TRBV19 CASSRTSGAAAVYNEQFF
TRBV2 CASSGQSETQYF
TRBV6-5 CASSWYRGSYEQFF
TRBV5-6 CASSSIQGSPYNEQFF
TRBV4-1 CASSQERPVEGRRTEAFF
TRBV25-1 CASEGRAPNQPQHF
TRBV6-6 CASSYAQGFTGELFF
TRBV7-2 CASSLVGAQPQHF
TRBV4-2 CASSQDRSGGSEQYF
TRBV7-2 CASSDGGRTGELFF
TRBV27 CASNRASGLSTDTQYF
TRBV2 CASRQVLAGELFF
TRBV7-9 CASSWYTQVGAFF
TRBV7-2 CASSFRGPSTEAFF
TRBV11-2 CASSPTSGGETQYF
TRBV19 CASSKGAGIETQYF
TRBV6-5 CASSPGNGELFF
TRBV27 CASSLYRGDSPYEQYF
TRBV7-8 CASSPRPGNTIYF
TRBV19 CASSIGQEPQHF
TRBV9 CASEHGGTHTGELFF
TRBV14 CASSQDMGAPIPGELFF
TRBV7-2 CASRSSGAGTDTQYF
TRBV4-1 CASSHVRQGEDGYTF
TRBV27 CASSPLVLDTQYF
TRBV4-2 CASSQEGLAGGKHNEQFF
TRBV7-9 CASSFRQGVNEKLFF
TRBV5-1 CASSYTGTAYEQYF
TRBV6-1 CASRASGQQGTPLHF
TRBV27 CASSPPGPNTEAFF
TRBV11-2 CASSLADWSSYNEQFF
TRBV18 CASSPGTGVHQPQHF
TRBV19 CASSIGPGNTGELFF
TRBV2 CASSVQGLYTNEKLFF
TRBV10-3 CAISEAAKSGGHLDTQYF
TRBV4-1 CASSQGRGREQYF
TRBV6-6 CASRDFETGDGNIQYF
TRBV5-1 CASSLGDRAGNTIYF
TRBV7-9 CASSPLESGERNIQYF
TRBV7-2 CASSLLAGTDYNEQFF
TRBV4-1 CASSQGDRGLTEAFF